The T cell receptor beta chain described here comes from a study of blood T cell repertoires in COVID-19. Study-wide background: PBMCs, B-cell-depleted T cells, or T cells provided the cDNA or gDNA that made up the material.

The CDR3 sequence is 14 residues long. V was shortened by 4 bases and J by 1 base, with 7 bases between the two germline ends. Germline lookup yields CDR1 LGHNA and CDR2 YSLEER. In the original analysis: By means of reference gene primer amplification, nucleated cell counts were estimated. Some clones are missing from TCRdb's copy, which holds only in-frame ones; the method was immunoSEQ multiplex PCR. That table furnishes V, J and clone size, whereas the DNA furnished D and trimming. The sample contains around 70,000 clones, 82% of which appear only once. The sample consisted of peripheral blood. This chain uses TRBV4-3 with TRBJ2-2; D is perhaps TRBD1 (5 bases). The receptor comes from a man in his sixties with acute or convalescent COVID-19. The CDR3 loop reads CASSPTENTGELFF. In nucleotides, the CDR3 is TGCGCCAGCAGCCCGACAGAGAACACCGGGGAGCTGTTTTTT.